The clone carrying this TCR beta chain was counted a few times. This specimen belongs to a study of blood T cells in healthy people across ages. Each individual donor underwent a draw of 8 to 10 milliliters of peripheral blood. V lost 7 bases and J 1 base, leaving 11 bases between the germline ends. Germline V gene sequence: CDR1 MDHEN, CDR2 SYDVKM. The CDR3 spans 14 residues. A second about 6 to 12 cycle PCR used barcoded and J-beta primers. A template-switch adaptor that had 12 random nucleotides put a tag on each cDNA molecule. From the 5' RACE reads, TCRdb called clonotypes with MiXCR, one entry per CDR3 protein. This table has some 800,000 distinct CDR3 sequences, around 25% appearing once. This same sample was also part of a study on T cells of mothers and their children. That study adds: Similar thymic selection effects on TCR recombination output appear in pairs, both related and unrelated. With unrelated pairs as the comparison, related mother-child pairs had a slightly higher overlap that was not significant.

This TCR was sampled from a boy aged 10-17 years in good health. The rearrangement links TRBV28 to TRBJ2-4; possible D gene TRBD2, 7 bases. The sequenced sample consisted of blood. For the CDR3, the DNA is TGTGCCAGCAAGGAGGGGGGGGCCAAAAACATTCAGTACTTC. Translated, it gives CASKEGGAKNIQYF. Complete variable domain (other parts from reference TRBV28 and TRBJ2-4): DVKVTQSSRYLVKRTGEKVFLECVQDMDHENMFWYRQDPGLGLRLIYFSYDVKMKEKGDIPEGYSVSREKKERFSLILESASTNQTSMYLCASKEGGAKNIQYFGAGTRLSVL.